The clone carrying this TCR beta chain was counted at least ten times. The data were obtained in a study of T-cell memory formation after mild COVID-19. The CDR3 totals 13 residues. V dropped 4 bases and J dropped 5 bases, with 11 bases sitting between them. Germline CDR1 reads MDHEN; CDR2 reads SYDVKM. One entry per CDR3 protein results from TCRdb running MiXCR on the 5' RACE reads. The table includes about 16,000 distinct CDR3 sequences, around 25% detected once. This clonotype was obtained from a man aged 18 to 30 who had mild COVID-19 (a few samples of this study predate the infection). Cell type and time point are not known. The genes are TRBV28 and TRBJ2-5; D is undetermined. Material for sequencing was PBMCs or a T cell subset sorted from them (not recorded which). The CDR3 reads CASSSEWRETQYF. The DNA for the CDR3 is TGTGCCAGCAGTTCGGAGTGGCGGGAGACCCAGTACTTC.